This TCR beta chain was obtained from a study of CD8 T cells in Susac syndrome. Study results and caveats: By the study's own acknowledgment, its TCR sequencing and HLA analysis included relatively few individuals.

Sequencing targeted TCR beta in blood CD8+ and CD4+ T cells. The TEMRA cells underwent FACS enrichment, while the CD8+ and CD4+ T cells underwent negative isolation. CDR1 PRHDT and CDR2 FYEKMQ come from the germline V gene (reference sequence). This CDR3 region has 16 residues. V was clipped by 3 bases and J by 5 bases, with 20 bases between them. With respect to this clonotype: Its matching antigen is unknown.

Random-hexamer reverse transcription was applied to about 0.5 to 1 ug RNA. Coverage of TCR beta CDR3 amplification by immunoSEQ multiplex PCR extended to 54 Vbeta and 13 Jbeta. One entry per CDR3 protein, called by TCRdb with MiXCR from the immunoSEQ multiplex PCR reads. The repertoire includes about 300,000 distinct CDR3 sequences, 75% to 85% of them detected once, and roughly 0.22% sits in the top ten. The sample taken for sequencing was CD8+ T cells from PBMCs. The receptor was derived from a human donor with multiple sclerosis. The chain couples TRBV13 to TRBJ2-7; no definite D call. CDR3 amino acids: CASSFQEAISVHEQYF. The CDR3 DNA reads TGTGCCAGCAGCTTTCAAGAGGCTATTTCGGTCCACGAGCAGTACTTC.